The clone carrying this T cell receptor beta chain was seen at least ten times. Its target is not known. The PBMCs had their origin in roughly 10 ml of fresh peripheral blood. Amplification from RNA transcripts yielded the TCR beta CDR3 regions. HTBI-primed first-round RT-PCR preceded second-round multiplex PCR. TCRdb fed the multiplex PCR reads into MiXCR, producing one record per CDR3 protein. The sample has about 340,000 distinct CDR3 sequences; 15% to 20% are singletons. The data originate from a study of Graves' ophthalmopathy and Graves' hyperthyroidism. Across the study: Untreated patients at initial diagnosis provided peripheral blood.

Study-wide results and limits: With just under 90% sensitivity and more than 75% specificity, a 13-signature model separated ophthalmopathy from stable hyperthyroidism.

V dropped 8 bases and J dropped 5 bases, with 12 bases sitting between them. The CDR3 totals 13 residues. Germline CDR1 MNHEY, CDR2 SVGAGI. This sequence joins TRBV6-5 and TRBJ2-2; no reliable D call. The sequence derives from an adult man with Graves' ophthalmopathy. The sequencing sample was made of peripheral blood. CDR3 residues: CASDYSPTGELFF. CDR3 DNA sequence: TGTGCCAGCGATTACAGTCCTACCGGGGAGCTGTTTTTT.